The 16 T cell receptor beta chains listed next were all sequenced from one sample in a study of blood T cell repertoires in COVID-19. Using immunoSEQ multiplex PCR, the repertoire was profiled, and TCRdb retains in-frame clones only, with some absent. This table holds about 50,000 clones, 85% to 90% found once. The sample taken for sequencing was peripheral blood. These receptor sequences come from a human donor in a cohort sampled during active COVID-19.

The chain employs TRBV7-9 and TRBJ1-2, with D possibly being TRBD1 (6 bases). The CDR3 runs 15 residues. Germline CDR1 SEHNR, CDR2 FQNEAQ (reference sequence). V lost 3 bases to trimming and J lost 6 bases, with 17 bases between them. The CDR3 bases are TGTGCCAGCAGCTTGGGTGGACAGCTATCAAATGGCTACACCTTC. This codes for CASSLGGQLSNGYTF.

J is TRBJ2-7 and V is TRBV29-1, with no clear D. This CDR3 region has 11 residues. Per the germline V gene, CDR1 is SQVTM and CDR2 is ANQGSEA. V was cut by 2 bases and J by 10 bases, with 12 bases left in between. The CDR3 spells CSVETQADQYF. The CDR3 region has the DNA TGCAGCGTTGAAACTCAGGCCGATCAGTACTTC.

The rearrangement links TRBV6-6 to TRBJ2-3; D possibly corresponds to TRBD2 (6 bases). This CDR3 has 14 residues. Trimming shortened V by 2 bases and J by 6 bases, and 12 bases separated the two germline ends. The V gene's germline CDR1 is MNHNY and CDR2 SVGAGI (reference sequence). The CDR3 is CASSYGDGGDTQYF. The CDR3, as DNA: TGTGCCAGCAGTTACGGGGACGGAGGGGATACGCAGTATTTT.

This chain links TRBV5-1 with TRBJ2-5; D might be TRBD1 (5 bases). The CDR3 length is 16 residues. Germline loops: CDR1 SGHRS, CDR2 YFSETQ. Trimming stripped 2 bases from V and 5 bases from J, with 19 bases between. The CDR3 reads CASSLGGQGGVETQYF. CDR3 nucleotide sequence: TGCGCCAGCAGCTTAGGTGGGCAGGGTGGAGTGGAGACCCAGTACTTC.

The chain uses TRBV9 and TRBJ2-3, with 7 bases identical to TRBD2. The length of the CDR3 is 16 residues. The V gene end was trimmed by 0 bases and the J gene end by 5 bases; junction bases not matched to a gene: 9. Germline CDR1 reads SGDLS; CDR2 reads YYNGEE. The CDR3 DNA is TGTGCCAGCAGCGTAGATGTGACTAGCTTCGGAGATACGCAGTATTTT. This sequence encodes CASSVDVTSFGDTQYF.

The chain has TRBV4-3 and TRBJ2-2; D call uncertain. The ends were cut back, 0 bases at V and 6 bases at J, with 14 bases in the middle. In germline, CDR1 is LGHNA, CDR2 YSLEER. The CDR3 consists of 16 residues. CDR3 nucleotide sequence: TGCGCCAGCAGCCAAGAATCCGGCCCCCGGGCCGGGGAGCTGTTTTTT. This encodes CASSQESGPRAGELFF.

The genes are TRBV7-8 and TRBJ2-7, with TRBD2 matching 10 bases. Germline V lookup: CDR1 SGHVS, CDR2 FQNEAQ. The CDR3 is 16 residues long. V dropped 5 bases and J dropped 2; count of bases not matched to a gene: 9. The CDR3 DNA sequence: TGTGCCAGCAGCCCGTACAGACTAGCGGGCCCCTACGAGCAGTACTTC. The encoded protein is CASSPYRLAGPYEQYF.

The chain's CDR3 is CASSSSGAGGETQYF. The CDR3, as DNA: TGTGCCAGCAGTTCTAGCGGAGCGGGGGGAGAGACCCAGTACTTC. This chain connects TRBV27 to TRBJ2-5; 9 bases match TRBD2. With V trimmed by 4 bases and J by 4 bases, 7 bases remained unmatched. This CDR3 spans 15 amino acids. Germline CDR1 and CDR2: MNHEY and SMNVEV (reference sequence).

The chain combines TRBV4-3 with TRBJ2-1; 11 bases agree with TRBD2. CDR1 is LGHNA and CDR2 is YSLEER in the germline V gene. This CDR3 is built from 13 residues. V was clipped by 4 bases and J by 10 bases; unmatched bases: 3. The CDR3 coding sequence is TGCGCCAGCAGCCCCTTAGCGGGAGGGGAGCAGTTCTTC. Translation gives CASSPLAGGEQFF.

The gene calls are TRBV15 and TRBJ1-4; TRBD1 agrees at 7 bases. This CDR3 is built from 14 residues. The V gene's germline CDR1 is LNHNV and CDR2 YYDKDF (reference sequence). J lost 5 bases, V lost 1 base, and 1 base had no gene match. The CDR3 nucleotides read TGTGCCACCAGCAGAGCGACAGGGAATGAAAAACTGTTTTTT. Translating it yields CATSRATGNEKLFF.

The chain has TRBV5-5 and TRBJ2-7; D is possibly TRBD1 (5 bases). The CDR3 has 15 residues. Germline V CDR1 and CDR2: SGHKS, YYEKEE (reference sequence). The germline V and J ends were trimmed by 4 bases and 3 bases, with 17 bases remaining between them. DNA for the CDR3: TGTGCCAGCAGCCCCTCCTTGGGGCAAAACTACGAGCAGTACTTC. Translated, it gives CASSPSLGQNYEQYF.

The J gene is TRBJ2-7, the V gene TRBV4-1, with D tentatively TRBD1 (5 bases). CDR1 and CDR2 from the germline V gene are MGHRA and YSYEKL. The CDR3 is made up of 17 amino acids. Trimming took off 1 base at V and 5 bases at J, with 21 bases between the two ends. CDR3 nucleotide sequence: TGCGCCAGCAGCCAAGTCGCCCCCCACAGGTCTTACCACGAGCAGTACTTC. Translated: CASSQVAPHRSYHEQYF.

The chain couples TRBV27 to TRBJ1-6, with D unresolved. V was cut by 3 bases and J by 6 bases, with 9 bases left in between. This CDR3 is 14 amino acids long. Germline CDR1 reads MNHEY; CDR2 reads SMNVEV (reference sequence). The CDR3 sequence: CASSFTDFNSPLHF. The CDR3 DNA sequence: TGTGCCAGCAGTTTTACAGATTTTAATTCACCCCTCCACTTT.

The V call is TRBV5-1, the J call TRBJ2-3; TRBD1 aligns across 7 bases. J was trimmed by 0 bases and V by 3 bases; bases with no gene match: 7. The CDR3 loop spans 16 amino acids. Germline V CDR1 and CDR2: SGHRS, YFSETQ. CDR3 sequence reads: CASSWGTAGSTDTQYF. For the CDR3, the DNA is TGCGCCAGCAGCTGGGGGACAGCCGGTAGCACAGATACGCAGTATTTT.

This clone was counted between two and nine times. The V and J genes are TRBV7-2 and TRBJ1-3; D gene unclear. CDR1 is SGHTA, CDR2 FQGNSA, per germline. The V and J ends lost 4 bases and 3 bases respectively, with 10 bases between them. The CDR3 sequence is 14 residues long. This chain's CDR3 is CASSSGGSGNTIYF. The CDR3 DNA reads TGTGCCAGCAGCTCGGGCGGGAGTGGAAACACCATATATTTT.

This chain joins TRBV11-2 and TRBJ2-7, with 7 positions matching TRBD1. This CDR3 contains 16 residues. V shed 5 bases and J 4 bases; nucleotides not matched to a gene: 14. Germline lookup yields CDR1 SGHAT and CDR2 FQNNGV. CDR3 sequence (DNA): TGTGCCAGCAGCCCGTCGTCGGGACAGCATTTTTACGAGCAGTACTTC. The encoded protein is CASSPSSGQHFYEQYF. Full variable domain (outside the CDR3, taken from reference TRBV11-2 and TRBJ2-7): EAGVAQSPRYKIIEKRQSVAFWCNPISGHATLYWYQQILGQGPKLLIQFQNNGVVDDSQLPKDRFSAERLKGVDSTLKIQPAKLEDSAVYLCASSPSSGQHFYEQYFGPGTRLTVT.